The entry below describes one TCR beta chain. The source of the sample is a study of cytomegalovirus exposure and HLA in healthy donors. V was cut by 5 bases and J by 5 bases, with 9 bases left in between. This CDR3 is 13 amino acids long. CDR1 and CDR2 (germline): SEHNR, FQNEAQ (reference sequence). Primers: 60 Vbeta forward and 13 Jbeta reverse. The repertoire was sequenced with immunoSEQ multiplex PCR; TCRdb's copy has only in-frame clones and lacks some. The table shows 130,000 or so clones, with around 59% occurring only once. The origin of this receptor is a male donor in good health and CMV-seronegative. Sequenced sample: PBMCs. The genes are TRBV7-9 and TRBJ1-4; D gene unclear. The CDR3 region is CASSPAGNEKLFF. As DNA, the CDR3 is TGTGCCAGCAGCCCAGCGGGGAATGAAAAACTGTTTTTT.